These 22 T cell receptor beta chains share one sample of origin, sequenced in a study of cytomegalovirus exposure and HLA in healthy donors. Use of 60 Vbeta and 13 Jbeta primers characterized the PCR. Clones were read by immunoSEQ multiplex PCR, and TCRdb kept only the in-frame ones, dropping some. The table includes roughly 190,000 clones, approximately 90% detected once. The sequencing input was PBMCs. The receptors derive from a boy younger than 10 in good health and CMV-seronegative.

V gene TRBV13 combines with J gene TRBJ2-5; D is perhaps TRBD1 (6 bases). Trimming removed 3 bases from V and 0 bases from J, with 11 bases in between. Germline-derived CDR1 and CDR2 are PRHDT and FYEKMQ (reference sequence). The CDR3 is made up of 15 amino acids. The CDR3 DNA follows: TGTGCCAGCAGCTTCGGACAGAGCTACCAAGAGACCCAGTACTTC. Translated: CASSFGQSYQETQYF.

The rearrangement links TRBV27 to TRBJ1-5, with 7 bases matching TRBD1. V was clipped by 8 bases and J by 4 bases; unmatched bases: 5. The CDR3 covers 13 residues. Germline V gene lookup returns CDR1 MNHEY and CDR2 SMNVEV (reference sequence). The CDR3 nucleotides read TGTGCCAGCCGGGGACAGATTAATCAGCCCCAGCATTTT. It translates to CASRGQINQPQHF.

This chain uses TRBV29-1 with TRBJ2-1; TRBD2 agrees at 12 bases. The V gene's germline CDR1 is SQVTM and CDR2 ANQGSEA. Trimming at V came to 3 bases and at J to 4 bases, leaving 1 base not matched to a gene. CDR3 length: 14 residues. CDR3 protein: CSVDGLAGYNEQFF. The CDR3 DNA is TGCAGCGTTGATGGACTAGCGGGATACAATGAGCAGTTCTTC.

In its sample, this clone was seen once. The gene calls are TRBV5-4 and TRBJ1-1; D is possibly TRBD1 (6 bases). Between the trimmed V and J ends, which lost 0 bases and 4 bases, there was a span of 13 bases. CDR3 length: 15 amino acids. In germline, CDR1 is SGHNT, CDR2 YYREEE (reference sequence). CDR3 protein: CASSLGGLKGTEAFF. Written as DNA, the CDR3 is TGTGCCAGCAGCTTGGGGGGGCTGAAGGGCACTGAAGCTTTCTTT.

The rearrangement links TRBV5-1 to TRBJ2-5; 7 bases are a match to TRBD2. CDR1 is SGHRS, CDR2 YFSETQ, per germline. The CDR3 runs to 14 residues. Trimming cost V 3 bases and J 1 base; bases outside gene matches: 3. The CDR3: CASSWGGTQETQYF. In DNA, the CDR3 is TGCGCCAGCAGCTGGGGGGGAACCCAAGAGACCCAGTACTTC. Combining the CDR3 with reference TRBV5-1 and TRBJ2-5 gives the whole variable domain KAGVTQTPRYLIKTRGQQVTLSCSPISGHRSVSWYQQTPGQGLQFLFEYFSETQRNKGNFPGRFSGRQFSNSRSEMNVSTLELGDSALYLCASSWGGTQETQYFGPGTRLLVL.

The chain uses TRBV5-1 and TRBJ2-7; 10 nucleotides line up with TRBD1. The CDR3 is 16 amino acids. The V gene end was trimmed by 1 base and the J gene end by 6 bases; junction bases not matched to a gene: 10. Germline loops: CDR1 SGHRS, CDR2 YFSETQ. The CDR3 sequence is CASSLTLDRGQGEQYF. CDR3 DNA sequence: TGCGCCAGCAGCTTGACCCTAGACAGGGGGCAGGGCGAGCAGTACTTC.

The genes are TRBV20-1 and TRBJ1-1; D possibly corresponds to TRBD1 (6 bases). The CDR3 has 11 amino acids. CDR1 and CDR2 from the germline V gene are DFQATT and SNEGSKA (reference sequence). Trimming cost V 6 bases and J 6 bases, with 11 bases left between them. CDR3 sequence reads: CSATGQSEAFF. CDR3 coding DNA: TGCAGTGCGACCGGACAGTCTGAAGCTTTCTTT.

Only one count was recorded for this clone. V is TRBV18 and J is TRBJ2-7; no definite D call. The CDR3 totals 13 residues. CDR1 KGHSH and CDR2 LQKENI come from the germline V gene. V lost 2 bases and J lost 1, with 6 bases in between. The CDR3 loop is CASSPGSSYEQYF. The CDR3 DNA reads as TGTGCCAGCTCACCAGGCTCATCCTACGAGCAGTACTTC.

The chain carries TRBV15 and TRBJ1-3; a possible D gene is TRBD1 (6 bases). Germline loops: CDR1 LNHNV, CDR2 YYDKDF (reference sequence). The V gene lost 7 bases and the J gene lost 2 bases, with 9 bases spanning the gap. The CDR3 extends over 13 amino acids. The CDR3, as DNA: TGTGCCACCAAGGACAGCCCTGGAAACACCATATATTTT. Encoded protein: CATKDSPGNTIYF.

V gene TRBV27 combines with J gene TRBJ1-2, with D perhaps TRBD1 (5 bases). The germline gives CDR1 MNHEY, CDR2 SMNVEV (reference sequence). The germline V and J ends were trimmed by 5 bases and 4 bases, with 11 bases remaining between them. There are 13 residues in the CDR3. The DNA for the CDR3 is TGTGCCAGCAGTCCCTCCGGGGGCTATGGCTACACCTTC. Its translation is CASSPSGGYGYTF.

The V and J genes are TRBV14 and TRBJ2-1; TRBD1 agrees at 8 bases. Germline V gene data show CDR1 as SGHDN and CDR2 as FVKESK. Losses at the gene ends were 0 bases for V and 7 bases for J; bases not matched to a gene: 8. This CDR3 is 16 amino acids long. The CDR3 here is CASSQEFTGGRNEQFF. The DNA of the CDR3 is TGTGCCAGCAGCCAAGAATTTACAGGGGGTAGGAATGAGCAGTTCTTC. Together with reference TRBV14 and TRBJ2-1, the CDR3 gives the full variable domain: EAGVTQFPSHSVIEKGQTVTLRCDPISGHDNLYWYRRVMGKEIKFLLHFVKESKQDESGMPNNRFLAERTGGTYSTLKVQPAELEDSGVYFCASSQEFTGGRNEQFFGPGTRLTVL.

The genes are TRBV11-2 and TRBJ2-1; perhaps TRBD2 as D (7 bases). The V gene lost 6 bases and the J gene lost 2 bases, with 20 bases spanning the gap. CDR1 SGHAT and CDR2 FQNNGV come from the germline V gene. This CDR3 spans 17 amino acids. Written as DNA, the CDR3 is TGTGCCAGCAGAACCCCGGGTAGGGGGAGGGCCTACAATGAGCAGTTCTTC. Translation: CASRTPGRGRAYNEQFF.

The genes are TRBV29-1 and TRBJ1-4; tentative D call: TRBD1 (6 bases). The germline V and J ends were trimmed by 2 bases and 8 bases, with 18 bases remaining between them. Per the germline V gene, CDR1 is SQVTM and CDR2 is ANQGSEA. CDR3 length equals 15 residues. The CDR3 DNA reads as TGCAGCGTTGAAACGGTGACAGGAGAAAAGGAAAAACTGTTTTTT. It specifies CSVETVTGEKEKLFF.

DNA of the CDR3: TGTGCCAGCAGTTACTCGAATTCAGGGGTAGGGTCACCCCTCCACTTT. Protein sequence: CASSYSNSGVGSPLHF. V and J are TRBV6-5 and TRBJ1-6, with D tentatively TRBD1 (6 bases). This CDR3 has 16 amino acids. Trimming shortened V by 0 bases and J by 10 bases, and 16 bases separated the two germline ends. Germline CDR1 reads MNHEY; CDR2 reads SVGAGI.

The CDR3 region is CASSLGTGDGYTF. The CDR3 bases are TGTGCCAGCAGCTTAGGGACAGGGGATGGCTACACCTTC. V gene TRBV11-3 combines with J gene TRBJ1-2; TRBD1 agrees at 9 bases. The V segment lost 1 base and the J segment 6 bases; nucleotides outside the gene matches: 0. This CDR3 is built from 13 residues. Germline V CDR1 and CDR2: SGHNT, YENEEA.

On this clone: Other nucleotide sequences in the sample specify the same CDR3. This chain joins TRBV19 and TRBJ2-1; D perhaps matches TRBD2 (5 bases). Germline lookup yields CDR1 LNHDA and CDR2 SQIVND (reference sequence). There are 16 residues in the CDR3. Trimming removed 9 bases from V and 0 bases from J, with 18 bases in between. This chain's CDR3 is CASPYPGEGSYNEQFF. CDR3 nucleotide sequence: TGTGCCAGCCCTTACCCCGGAGAGGGCTCCTACAATGAGCAGTTCTTC.

CDR3 nucleotide sequence: TGTGCCAGCTCACCAGAGACAGGCCGAAATGAAAAACTGTTTTTT. Translating it yields CASSPETGRNEKLFF. V and J are TRBV18 and TRBJ1-4; tentative D call: TRBD1 (6 bases). Trimming pared 2 bases from V and 5 bases from J, leaving 12 bases between. CDR3 length: 15 residues. CDR1 and CDR2 from the germline V gene are KGHSH and LQKENI. Full variable domain (missing parts from reference TRBV18 and TRBJ1-4): NAGVMQNPRHLVRRRGQEARLRCSPMKGHSHVYWYRQLPEEGLKFMVYLQKENIIDESGMPKERFSAEFPKEGPSILRIQQVVRGDSAAYFCASSPETGRNEKLFFGSGTQLSVL.

This chain connects TRBV10-1 to TRBJ1-2; 10 bases are shared with TRBD1. The J segment lost 2 bases and the V segment lost 2 bases, leaving 11 bases of the junction unmatched. The germline V gene has CDR1 WNHNN and CDR2 SYGVQD (reference sequence). There are 18 residues in the CDR3. The DNA of the CDR3 is TGCGCCAGCAGTGAGGTCGCTAGGGACAGGGGATTAAACTATGGCTACACCTTC. It specifies CASSEVARDRGLNYGYTF.

The chain is built from TRBV7-4 and TRBJ1-1, with no clear D. The CDR3 consists of 16 residues. V lost 1 base, J lost 0 bases, and 12 bases lay in between. Germline CDR1 reads SGHVT; CDR2 reads SQSDAQ. The CDR3 bases are TGTGCCAGCAGCTTAGGGGAGCACTCCGTGAACACTGAAGCTTTCTTT. This gives the protein CASSLGEHSVNTEAFF. The variable domain in full, with the rest retrieved from reference TRBV7-4 and TRBJ1-1, is GAGVSQSPRYKVAKRGRDVALRCDSISGHVTLYWYRQTLGQGSEVLTYSQSDAQRDKSGRPSGRFSAERPERSVSTLKIQRTEQGDSAVYLCASSLGEHSVNTEAFFGQGTRLTVV.

V usage is TRBV6-5 and J usage is TRBJ2-7; 7 positions match TRBD1. V gave up 0 bases and J gave up 3 bases; unmatched junction bases: 5. The V gene's germline CDR1 is MNHEY and CDR2 SVGAGI. This CDR3 comprises 15 residues. CDR3 DNA: TGTGCCAGCAGTTACTCGAGGGGGCTTAGCTACGAGCAGTACTTC. This sequence encodes CASSYSRGLSYEQYF.

The chain employs TRBV6-5 and TRBJ1-5; 7 positions agree with TRBD1. V shed 6 bases, J shed 9 bases, and the junction held 11 bases outside the gene matches. The germline V gene has CDR1 MNHEY and CDR2 SVGAGI. There are 14 residues in the CDR3. As DNA, the CDR3 is TGTGCCAGCAGACCGACAGGGCAGTCTCTGCCCCAGCATTTT. Its translation is CASRPTGQSLPQHF.

The chain uses TRBV7-6 and TRBJ2-2; D is ambiguous. CDR1 is SGHVS, CDR2 FNYEAQ, per germline. The CDR3 extends over 13 amino acids. Trimming shortened V by 5 bases and J by 5 bases, and 9 bases separated the two germline ends. CDR3 region: CASSRLTTGELFF. The CDR3 DNA is TGTGCCAGCAGCCGACTGACGACCGGGGAGCTGTTTTTT.